The 27 T cell receptor beta chains reported below all come from one sample, sequenced in a study of response to subunit inactivated influenza vaccine. TCRdb called the RT-PCR reads again in MiXCR, with one record for every CDR3 protein. The sample lists about 780,000 distinct CDR3 sequences; less than 20% were seen once. Sample: PBMCs from blood, taken roughly 5 days after vaccination. These receptors all stem from a man over 45 who received an inactivated influenza vaccine.

This clonotype occurred a few times. The chain uses TRBV4-2 and TRBJ2-3, with D possibly TRBD2 on 6 matching bases. CDR3 length: 15 residues. Trimming took off 0 bases at V and 3 bases at J, with 10 bases between the two ends. The germline V gene encodes CDR1 LGHNA and CDR2 YNFKEQ. The CDR3 DNA sequence: TGTGCCAGCAGCCAAGACCCGGGGGTGACAGATACGCAGTATTTT. Translation gives CASSQDPGVTDTQYF.

The chain joins TRBV4-1 to TRBJ1-1; D unresolved. Per germline, CDR1 MGHRA and CDR2 YSYEKL. Trimming shortened V by 1 base and J by 6 bases, and 12 bases separated the two germline ends. CDR3 length: 14 residues. This CDR3 reads CASSQVRHAAEAFF. The CDR3 DNA is TGCGCCAGCAGCCAAGTCCGGCACGCAGCTGAAGCTTTCTTT.

This clonotype was recorded a few times. V is TRBV5-5 and J is TRBJ2-7; TRBD1 might be the D (7 bases). The CDR3 is 16 residues long. Trimming stripped 4 bases from V and 3 bases from J, with 20 bases between. Germline CDR1 SGHKS, CDR2 YYEKEE (reference sequence). This CDR3 is CASSIYAGQKVYEQYF. Here the CDR3 DNA reads TGTGCCAGCAGCATATACGCGGGACAGAAAGTCTACGAGCAGTACTTC.

V is TRBV6-5 and J is TRBJ2-3, with D tentatively TRBD2 (6 bases). V shed 2 bases and J shed 4 bases, with 13 bases lying between them. Germline-derived CDR1 and CDR2 are MNHEY and SVGAGI. The CDR3 totals 15 residues. The DNA for the CDR3 is TGTGCCAGCAGTTACGGGGGACTCGCCCCAGATACGCAGTATTTT. Amino acids: CASSYGGLAPDTQYF.

The chain has TRBV7-9 and TRBJ2-5; D call uncertain. Trimming shortened V by 0 bases and J by 0 bases, and 5 bases separated the two germline ends. Germline V gene data show CDR1 as SEHNR and CDR2 as FQNEAQ (reference sequence). The CDR3 loop spans 14 amino acids. CDR3 residues: CASSLALDQETQYF. The CDR3 nucleotides read TGTGCCAGCAGCTTAGCCTTAGACCAAGAGACCCAGTACTTC.

Only a few counts were recorded for this clonotype. The J gene is TRBJ1-6, the V gene TRBV4-3, with no clear D. The CDR3 length is 14 residues. CDR1 LGHNA and CDR2 YSLEER come from the germline V gene. With 1 base removed from V and 10 bases from J, the gap between germline ends came to 11 bases. CDR3 loop: CASSQGRLGSPLHF. The CDR3 DNA follows: TGCGCCAGCAGCCAAGGGCGATTGGGCTCACCCCTCCACTTT.

The chain couples TRBV20-1 to TRBJ2-3, with D hard to call. The CDR3 is 12 amino acids. CDR1 DFQATT and CDR2 SNEGSKA come from the germline V gene (reference sequence). Trimming removed 6 bases from V and 2 bases from J, with 9 bases in between. CDR3 bases: TGCAGTGCCAGCCGGCCCACAGATACGCAGTATTTT. Encoded protein: CSASRPTDTQYF.

This clonotype was seen repeatedly, ten times or more. The V call is TRBV20-1, the J call TRBJ1-1, with D unresolved. The CDR3 runs 11 residues. Per the germline V gene, CDR1 is DFQATT and CDR2 is SNEGSKA (reference sequence). Trimming cost V 6 bases and J 5 bases, with 10 bases left between them. CDR3 protein: CSASWVTEAFF. The CDR3 coding sequence is TGCAGTGCGAGCTGGGTTACTGAAGCTTTCTTT.

This clonotype was counted a few times. The CDR3 nucleotides read TGTGCCAGCAGCTTAGTTTCAGGAACCACAGATACGCAGTATTTT. It is translated as CASSLVSGTTDTQYF. The J gene is TRBJ2-3, the V gene TRBV7-9; D unclear. The CDR3 spans 15 residues. Germline CDR1 SEHNR, CDR2 FQNEAQ (reference sequence). Trimming stripped 1 base from V and 2 bases from J, with 10 bases between.

This clonotype was recorded a few times. The chain employs TRBV5-1 and TRBJ2-3; maybe TRBD2 (5 bases). Between the trimmed V and J ends, which lost 6 bases and 4 bases, there was a span of 15 bases. This CDR3 has 14 amino acids. Germline lookup yields CDR1 SGHRS and CDR2 YFSETQ. The CDR3 spells CASNEGSVADTQYF. The CDR3 nucleotides read TGCGCCAGCAACGAAGGGAGTGTGGCAGATACGCAGTATTTT.

This clonotype showed up many times. V is TRBV27 and J is TRBJ2-7; 10 nucleotides match TRBD1. Germline loops: CDR1 MNHEY, CDR2 SMNVEV (reference sequence). This CDR3 has 15 amino acids. The ends lost 3 bases at V and 3 bases at J; junction bases unmatched: 5. CDR3 sequence reads: CASSFGQGGVYEQYF. In nucleotides, the CDR3 is TGTGCCAGCAGTTTCGGACAGGGGGGAGTCTACGAGCAGTACTTC.

The chain carries TRBV12-3 or TRBV12-4 and TRBJ1-1, with D maybe TRBD1 (5 bases). This CDR3 region has 13 residues. Trimming shortened V by 6 bases and J by 3 bases, and 11 bases separated the two germline ends. The CDR3 loop is CASRGRGYTEAFF. The CDR3 nucleotides are TGTGCCAGCAGGGGGAGGGGATACACTGAAGCTTTCTTT.

The rearrangement links TRBV20-1 to TRBJ2-1, with TRBD2 matching 7 bases. Germline CDR1 and CDR2: DFQATT and SNEGSKA (reference sequence). V lost 1 base to trimming and J lost 3 bases; unmatched junction nucleotides: 6. There are 15 residues in the CDR3. The CDR3, as DNA: TGCAGTGCTAGAGCTCTAGCGGCTTACTACAATGAGCAGTTCTTC. Protein product: CSARALAAYYNEQFF.

The rearrangement links TRBV7-3 to TRBJ2-1; 8 bases align to TRBD2. The CDR3 runs to 16 residues. From germline, CDR1 is SGHTA and CDR2 FQGTGA. Losses at the gene ends were 4 bases for V and 3 bases for J; bases not matched to a gene: 8. The CDR3, as DNA: TGTGCCAGCAGCTCTGGTAGCGGGGTCAGCTACAATGAGCAGTTCTTC. Protein: CASSSGSGVSYNEQFF. The full variable domain, with the rest looked up from reference TRBV7-3 and TRBJ2-1, is GAGVSQTPSNKVTEKGKYVELRCDPISGHTALYWYRQSLGQGPEFLIYFQGTGAADDSGLPNDRFFAVRPEGSVSTLKIQRTERGDSAVYLCASSSGSGVSYNEQFFGPGTRLTVL.

The gene calls are TRBV18 and TRBJ1-6, with 8 bases lining up with TRBD1. The germline CDR1 and CDR2 sequences are KGHSH and LQKENI. V gave up 5 bases and J gave up 5 bases; unmatched junction bases: 2. The CDR3 consists of 14 residues. CDR3 DNA sequence: TGTGCCAGCTCAAAGGGACAGGATAATTCACCCCTCCACTTT. Translation gives CASSKGQDNSPLHF.

This sequence joins TRBV5-1 and TRBJ2-3; D is perhaps TRBD2 (5 bases). This CDR3 contains 13 residues. Germline CDR1 is SGHRS and CDR2 is YFSETQ. Trimming removed 0 bases from V and 7 bases from J, with 9 bases in between. In DNA form, the CDR3 reads TGCGCCAGCAGCTTGGACTCGGGGTATACGCAGTATTTT. Translation gives CASSLDSGYTQYF.

The chain couples TRBV2 to TRBJ2-5; 8 nucleotides line up with TRBD2. Germline assignment: CDR1 SNHLY and CDR2 FYNNEI. The V and J ends lost 3 bases and 2 bases, in that order; junction bases with no gene match: 11. The CDR3 length is 17 residues. CDR3 DNA: TGTGCCAGCAGTGACCCTCCAGCGGGGGCGCCGCAAGAGACCCAGTACTTC. Protein sequence: CASSDPPAGAPQETQYF.

This rearrangement joins TRBV5-5 to TRBJ2-2; no firm D call. The germline V gene encodes CDR1 SGHKS and CDR2 YYEKEE (reference sequence). The CDR3 is made up of 15 amino acids. Trimming shortened V by 2 bases and J by 5 bases, and 13 bases separated the two germline ends. The CDR3 region is CASSLGRAQTGELFF. DNA for the CDR3: TGTGCCAGCAGCTTAGGCAGAGCCCAAACCGGGGAGCTGTTTTTT. Using reference TRBV5-5 and TRBJ2-2 for the parts outside the CDR3, the full variable domain is DAGVTQSPTHLIKTRGQQVTLRCSPISGHKSVSWYQQVLGQGPQFIFQYYEKEERGRGNFPDRFSARQFPNYSSELNVNALLLGDSALYLCASSLGRAQTGELFFGEGSRLTVL.

This clonotype was recorded a few times. This chain uses TRBV6-1 with TRBJ2-7, with 7 bases matching TRBD1. CDR3 length equals 14 residues. Trimming at V came to 7 bases and at J to 3 bases, leaving 9 bases not matched to a gene. Per germline, CDR1 MNHNS and CDR2 SASEGT. The CDR3 DNA follows: TGTGCCAGCAAGAGACAGGGTTGGGGCTACGAGCAGTACTTC. Translation gives CASKRQGWGYEQYF.

In this sample, this clonotype turned up a few times. The genes are TRBV20-1 and TRBJ1-5, with D perhaps matching TRBD1 (5 bases). Trimming pared 3 bases from V and 2 bases from J, leaving 8 bases between. Per germline, CDR1 DFQATT and CDR2 SNEGSKA (reference sequence). The CDR3 runs to 13 residues. CDR3 region: CSASLGGNQPQHF. In nucleotides, the CDR3 is TGCAGTGCTAGTTTAGGGGGCAATCAGCCCCAGCATTTT.

CDR3 protein: CASSQGAFYGYTF. In DNA, the CDR3 is TGTGCCAGCAGCCAAGGGGCCTTCTATGGCTACACCTTC. This chain joins TRBV7-9 and TRBJ1-2; tentatively, D is TRBD1 (5 bases). Trimming took off 5 bases at V and 4 bases at J, with 11 bases between the two ends. Per the germline V gene, CDR1 is SEHNR and CDR2 is FQNEAQ (reference sequence). The CDR3 length is 13 residues.

This chain connects TRBV21-1 to TRBJ2-7; the table's D call, TRBD2, was not checked against the DNA. TRBV21-1 is termed a pseudogene. This CDR3 region has 15 residues. For the CDR3, the DNA is TGTGCCAGCAACGTAACTAGCGGGAGGGATTACGAGCAGTACTTC. It codes for CASNVTSGRDYEQYF.

The chain uses TRBV30 and TRBJ2-1, with 9 bases that match TRBD2. The germline gives CDR1 GTSNPN, CDR2 SVGIG (reference sequence). The CDR3 runs to 13 residues. J gave up 2 bases and V 5 bases, and 1 base lay outside the gene matches. The DNA for the CDR3 is TGTGCCTGGGGACTAGCGCCCTACAATGAGCAGTTCTTC. This sequence encodes CAWGLAPYNEQFF. The full variable domain, with the rest looked up from reference TRBV30 and TRBJ2-1, is SQTIHQWPATLVQPVGSPLSLECTVEGTSNPNLYWYRQAAGRGLQLLFYSVGIGQISSEVPQNLSASRPQDRQFILSSKKLLLSDSGFYLCAWGLAPYNEQFFGPGTRLTVL.

The chain joins TRBV5-5 to TRBJ1-4, with D maybe TRBD1 (5 bases). The germline V gene has CDR1 SGHKS and CDR2 YYEKEE (reference sequence). The CDR3 extends over 16 amino acids. V gave up 0 bases and J gave up 0 bases, with 9 bases separating them. The CDR3 DNA follows: TGTGCCAGCAGCTTGGGCCGACAGTCAACTAATGAAAAACTGTTTTTT. Translated, it gives CASSLGRQSTNEKLFF.

The CDR3 coding sequence is TGTGCCAGCAGTAAAACATTGAACACTGAAGCTTTCTTT. Amino acids: CASSKTLNTEAFF. This sequence joins TRBV12-3 or TRBV12-4 and TRBJ1-1, with D uncertain. V lost 5 bases and J 0 bases, leaving 7 bases between the germline ends. This CDR3 contains 13 residues.

This clonotype has at least ten counts. This rearrangement joins TRBV4-3 to TRBJ2-1; D is perhaps TRBD1 (6 bases). The CDR3 sequence is 15 residues long. Germline V gene data show CDR1 as LGHNA and CDR2 as YSLEER. Trimming left V 0 bases short and J 1 base short, with 7 bases between. The CDR3 spells CASSQDRGSYNEQFF. As DNA, the CDR3 is TGCGCCAGCAGCCAAGACAGGGGATCCTACAATGAGCAGTTCTTC.

A word on this clonotype: A much larger clone sits a single nucleotide away, making a read error possible. This rearrangement joins TRBV12-3 or TRBV12-4 to TRBJ2-7; 11 bases match TRBD2. CDR3 length: 14 amino acids. V gave up 5 bases and J gave up 2 bases; unmatched junction bases: 2. The CDR3 sequence is CASSNSGGAYEQYF. CDR3 nucleotides: TGTGCCAGCAGTAATAGCGGGGGGGCCTACGAGCAGTACTTC.